Included here is one T cell receptor (beta chain) sequence, with context. This clone's antigen is unknown. No much larger clone exists at a distance of one base, and base qualities are not known. The data belong to a study of cytomegalovirus exposure and HLA in healthy donors (TCRdb year 2017). Context from the whole study: An earlier analysis of roughly 500 of the donors reported 276 Gb of sequence data and some 110 million unique TCR beta sequences obtained from some 170 million T cells. Donor age, sex, ethnicity and CMV serostatus were collected together with the repertoire data. All discovery cohort repertoires had been generated on a single sequencing platform. The study aimed to test whether cataloging public T cell receptors could reveal signatures of past pathogen exposure. Besides the first cohort of 500 to 700 subjects, a separate validation cohort made up of roughly 130 different subjects was used. The T cell repertoires of around 670 subjects were profiled by immunosequencing and related to cytomegalovirus serostatus. The later analysis used no new phenotypic data to find candidate immune exposures, relying instead on TCR beta sequences and their occurrence across donors. Of the approximately 400 genotyped donors, 75% to 85% were placed in the genetic ancestry cluster associated with self-reported Caucasian donors. A later analysis re-examined previously published TCR beta repertoires from about 700 donors and added high-resolution HLA genotyping to investigate patterns of TCR occurrence. The study combined high-throughput TCR immunosequencing, statistical association of individual TCRs with disease status, and machine learning to predict cytomegalovirus infection status. Typing coverage differed by locus: A, B, C, DRB1 and DQB1 were typed in about 629-640 donors, DQA1 in approximately 520, DPA1 in some 610, and DPB1 in 400 to 480. Because of strong linkage in the cohort, roughly five DR-DQ haplotypes were treated as single units for association and clustering. An earlier analysis of fewer than 700 of the donors applied high-throughput TCR beta sequencing to assess whether each TCR beta V gene segment acted as functional or pseudogenic. In a later genetic analysis, genome-wide SNP genotypes for about 55% of the roughly 700 donors were used, and that subset was treated as a discovery cohort. Approximately 300 gigabases of sequencing data and around 80 million unique TCR sequences made up an early release that covered 500 to 700 HLA-typed donors. Among about 370 genotyped donors of the cohort, an average of roughly 230,000 unique TCR beta nucleotide sequences was sequenced per donor, of which about 19% were non-productive. Both class I and class II loci were covered by HLA typing, at four-digit resolution. Results and caveats for the whole study, not just this receptor: Because some donors lacked HLA typing at each locus, the association tests relied only on the typed subset. A further reported finding was that TCR beta sequences accurately predicted the HLA-A and HLA-B alleles for most subjects in the first cohort. Compared with equally common non-associated chains, HLA-associated TCR beta chains in a later analysis were more clonally expanded and had lower generation probabilities. A later analysis associated 16,951 TCR beta sequences with specific HLA alleles at a false discovery rate of 0.05. A few of the identified cytomegalovirus-associated TCR beta chains were confirmed in vitro to be specific for cytomegalovirus antigens. In a later genetic analysis, fewer N-insertions in productive TCRs were reported among donors in an Asian-associated ancestry cluster than the roughly 640-donor mean. In a later analysis, the rate of TCR association differed among HLA loci, with DRB1 alleles having the most associated TCRs and HLA-C alleles having the fewest. In a later analysis, several top co-occurrence clusters were reported to appear linked to parvovirus B19, influenza, CMV and Epstein-Barr virus. A total of fewer than 200 TCR beta chains were listed by the study as associated with cytomegalovirus. The classifier was reported to diagnose cytomegalovirus status with high specificity and sensitivity in both the original and validation cohorts. When HLA alleles, especially DR and DQ, strongly co-occurred, attributing TCR associations to individual alleles was difficult. A group of highly shared sequence variants was considered likely to be a technical artifact of the sequencing pipeline. Because counts were too low, roughly 18 rarely observed V segments, including chromosome 9 orphons, were left out of the earlier analysis of over 550 of the donors. In a later genetic analysis, a missense DCLRE1C variant was associated with V-gene and J-gene trimming of TCR beta chains, and the association was replicated in an independent cohort. Most TCR sequences were seen in very few donors, while some public TCRs were found in many individuals. Roughly uniform sequencing depth across donors was assumed in presence/absence analyses, although this assumption may not hold. Some IMGT-functional V segments, including TRBV6-2 and TRBV6-3, could not be told apart with the 87-base-pair reads, so those segments were excluded. The authors suggested that the approach could potentially be generalized to other disease states and immunological phenotypes. Correlated functional status among segregating V segments might reflect linkage disequilibrium, but an unknown experimental factor could not be ruled out. In an earlier analysis of fewer than 750 of the donors, most TCR beta V segments were observed in productive rearrangements about 87% or about 30% of the time, broadly matching IMGT annotations. CMV serostatus was the only immune exposure information available for the cohort. Only TCR beta chains were sequenced in this cohort, and the absence of alpha or paired-chain data limited detectable features. A later analysis found that most CMV-associated TCR beta chains appeared HLA-restricted, with HLA associations seemingly driven largely by CMV exposure.

Library generation was performed with the immunoSEQ multiplex PCR assay. For the multiplex PCR, a mixture combining 60 forward primers for TCR Vbeta segments and 13 reverse primers for TCR Jbeta segments was used. The CDR3 region of rearranged TCR beta genes was amplified from genomic DNA with a multiplex PCR assay. Amplified TCR beta libraries were sequenced as 87-base-pair reads on the Illumina HiSeq System. The original methods were these. In a later analysis, roughly 80 million unique TCR beta chains were counted across the roughly 610 repertoires, and around 10 million of these chains were shared by at least two donors. Raw reads were error-corrected and collapsed into unique sequences with a nearest-neighbor algorithm that merged closely related sequences to remove PCR and sequencing errors. V, D and J gene segments were assigned by aligning CDR3 sequences to IMGT reference sequences. For a sequence to be retained, a match of at least six nucleotides was required to both a V gene segment and a J gene segment. Rearrangements were called productive when the CDR3 lacked stop codons and stayed in frame with V and J; all others were non-productive. Following IMGT convention, CDR3 was defined as the stretch from the second conserved V-encoded cysteine up to the conserved J-encoded phenylalanine. In an earlier analysis of some 550 of the donors, sequences lacking an unambiguous match to a single V gene segment were excluded. An earlier analysis of fewer than 750 of the donors classified V segments as functional when productive rearrangements were above 56.7% and as segregating when the standard deviation between donors was above 5%. A statistical classification framework was built to diagnose cytomegalovirus status from the catalog of TCR beta chain sequences. In a later analysis, TCR nucleotide sequences were compared against IMGT/GENE-DB human TR gene sequences so that V and J genes could be assigned. Using the TCRdist pipeline, a later analysis assigned CDR3 sequences along with most-parsimonious VDJ recombination scenarios. In a later analysis, each TCR beta chain was defined by its CDR3 amino acid sequence together with its V-gene family, and reads lacking a unique V-gene family were excluded. As a way to deal with suspected cross-contamination and a sequencing artifact, a later analysis dropped 592 nucleotide sequences that were highly shared and had low generation probability. In a later analysis, a clonal expansion index was calculated for each public chain from normalized within-repertoire ranks of inferred template counts. A later analysis computed generation probabilities with a VDJ recombination model fitted to out-of-frame rearrangements, and checked the results against IGoR. In a later analysis, hypergeometric tests were used to score TCR-TCR, TCR-HLA and TCR-CMV co-occurrence, with a repertoire-size bias correction applied to TCR pairs. To estimate false discovery rates, a later analysis permuted the HLA or CMV assignments 20 times. A later analysis grouped co-occurring TCRs with DBSCAN, adding TCRdist sequence similarity when clustering within HLA-allele-positive subsets. For co-occurrence clustering, repertoires with fewer than 30,000 or more than 120,000 public chains were excluded, along with 4 to 6 repertoires with anomalous nucleotide sharing. TCRdb provides this immuneACCESS table in a form limited to in-frame rearrangements. Some clones are lacking; in checked studies, under half of them reflect an unresolved V gene, and why the rest are absent is not known. V, J and clone size derive from that table, while D and trimming were established from the DNA sequence. For this sample the table gives over 150,000 clones, of which over 70% were detected only once. 1.4% to 1.5% of the sample goes to the ten largest clones.

Inclusive of the bounding cysteine and phenylalanine, the CDR3 is 13 residues long. This entry keeps only the CDR3 DNA: 39 bases, framed from base 1. Trimmed from V: 2 bases; trimmed from J: 5 bases; junction bases lacking a gene match: 2. As encoded in the germline V gene, CDR1 is SGHRS while CDR2 is YFSETQ. The cohort comprised 550 to 700 healthy bone marrow donors. Cohort members were all nominally healthy when sampled, although unrecorded immune exposures were likely present. The donor tested CMV seropositive and was one of the 289 seropositive cohort members. Each donor provided a peripheral blood sample, and peripheral blood mononuclear cells were used for TCR beta sequencing. Genomic DNA extraction from the blood cell samples was performed with the Qiagen DNeasy Blood Extraction Kit.

Sequencing used PBMCs. The chain is assembled from TRBV5-1 and TRBJ2-5; the central 8 bases match TRBD1. The source of this sequence is a young woman in good health and CMV-seropositive. The CDR3 protein: CASSFTGGETQYF. The base sequence is TGCGCCAGCAGCTTTACAGGGGGGGAGACCCAGTACTTC.